This TCR beta chain appears in the sequencing data of a study of response to subunit inactivated influenza vaccine. The CDR3 length is 15 residues. Germline V gene lookup returns CDR1 SEHNR and CDR2 FQNEAQ (reference sequence). V dropped 4 bases and J dropped 0 bases, with 13 bases sitting between them. A remark on this clonotype: Its antigen is undetermined.

TCRdb re-called the RT-PCR reads with MiXCR, one entry per CDR3 protein. Counted here are some 500,000 distinct CDR3 sequences, roughly 23% occurring once; the ten biggest clones make up approximately 2%. Study-level points and caveats: The authors offered the suggestion that each seasonal influenza vaccination recruits few new T cells.

The V call is TRBV7-9, the J call TRBJ2-7; tentative D call: TRBD1 (6 bases). The source material was CD4+ T cells sorted from PBMCs, sampled roughly 5 days after vaccination. The origin of this receptor is a man aged 50-60 years who received an inactivated influenza vaccine. The CDR3 coding sequence is TGTGCCAGCAGCTCGTGGGGGCAGAGCTCCTACGAGCAGTACTTC. Amino acids: CASSSWGQSSYEQYF.